The 25 T cell receptor beta chains reported below all come from one sample, sequenced in a study of T-cell reconstitution after alpha-beta-depleted transplantation in children. For TCRbeta, the library was prepared with unique molecular identifiers. TCRdb passed the PCR reads through MiXCR, listing each CDR3 protein once. The sample consists of around 500,000 distinct CDR3 sequences, roughly 24% of them appearing once. Sequencing used PBMCs, mostly from graft donor cells, obtained 360 days after TCRalphabeta/CD19-depleted stem cell transplant. Receptor source: a boy in the first two years of life who had a stem cell transplant for acute myeloid leukemia, so the T cells may come from the graft donor.

J is TRBJ2-1 and V is TRBV6-5; D might be TRBD1 (5 bases). V lost 0 bases and J 3 bases, leaving 12 bases between the germline ends. The CDR3 covers 16 residues. Germline CDR1 reads MNHEY; CDR2 reads SVGAGI. The CDR3 is CASSYSRSGIYNEQFF. In DNA, the CDR3 is TGTGCCAGCAGTTACTCGAGGTCAGGGATCTACAATGAGCAGTTCTTC.

The chain recombines TRBV20-1 with TRBJ2-6; tentative D call: TRBD1 (6 bases). Germline V gene lookup returns CDR1 DFQATT and CDR2 SNEGSKA (reference sequence). The V end was cut by 0 bases, the J end by 0 bases, with 24 bases between. CDR3 length: 21 amino acids. For the CDR3, the DNA is TGCAGTGCTAGAGATCGGCTCACAGGGACCCCTTGGGACTCTGGGGCCAACGTCCTGACTTTC. It yields the protein CSARDRLTGTPWDSGANVLTF.

This clonotype was counted only a few times. The gene calls are TRBV29-1 and TRBJ1-3; no clear D. Trimming removed 3 bases at V and 5 bases at J, with 11 bases between. Germline CDR1 is SQVTM and CDR2 is ANQGSEA. The CDR3 spans 13 residues. Written as DNA, the CDR3 is TGCAGCGTTGAGAGTACCTCGAGAAACACCATATATTTT. Translated: CSVESTSRNTIYF.

This clonotype was detected a few times. The chain combines TRBV27 with TRBJ1-1; 7 nucleotides agree with TRBD1. Germline CDR1 is MNHEY and CDR2 is SMNVEV (reference sequence). The length of the CDR3 is 14 residues. After removal of 4 bases from V and 4 bases from J, the junction contained 6 bases not matched to a gene. CDR3 residues: CASSWGEGATEAFF. The CDR3 coding sequence is TGTGCCAGCAGTTGGGGGGAGGGGGCCACTGAAGCTTTCTTT.

The chain carries TRBV6-4 and TRBJ2-1, with D perhaps TRBD1 (6 bases). The CDR3 extends over 12 amino acids. Germline V gene sequence: CDR1 MRHNA, CDR2 SNTAGT. Trimming removed 6 bases at V and 10 bases at J, with 13 bases between. CDR3 sequence: CASSDLRGEQFF. DNA of the CDR3: TGTGCCAGCAGCGATTTAAGGGGGGAGCAGTTCTTC.

At least ten counts were recorded for this clonotype. V usage is TRBV7-9 and J usage is TRBJ2-7; TRBD1 matches 9 bases. There are 17 residues in the CDR3. V was clipped by 4 bases and J by 2 bases; unmatched bases: 12. Germline V gene sequence: CDR1 SEHNR, CDR2 FQNEAQ (reference sequence). The CDR3 coding sequence is TGTGCCAGCAGCTCCGGGGGATGGGACAGGGAGGCCTACGAGCAGTACTTC. Protein: CASSSGGWDREAYEQYF.

There are many counts of this clonotype. The chain has TRBV7-6 and TRBJ2-1; D may be TRBD1 (5 bases). The CDR3 covers 13 residues. Germline lookup yields CDR1 SGHVS and CDR2 FNYEAQ. V lost 5 bases, J lost 4 bases, and 9 bases lay in between. The DNA of the CDR3 is TGTGCCAGCAGCCCACAGGAATACAATGAGCAGTTCTTC. Its protein is CASSPQEYNEQFF. Variable domain in full (rest from reference TRBV7-6 and TRBJ2-1): GAGVSQSPRYKVTKRGQDVALRCDPISGHVSLYWYRQALGQGPEFLTYFNYEAQQDKSGLPNDRFSAERPEGSISTLTIQRTEQRDSAMYRCASSPQEYNEQFFGPGTRLTVL.

This clonotype appeared a few times. CDR3 nucleotides: TGTGCCAGCCACTCGGACGCGAACACTGAAGCTTTCTTT. Translating it yields CASHSDANTEAFF. The rearrangement links TRBV2 to TRBJ1-1; no clear D gene. The V end was cut by 8 bases, the J end by 1 base, with 11 bases between. In germline, CDR1 is SNHLY, CDR2 FYNNEI. CDR3 length: 13 residues. Variable domain in full (rest from reference TRBV2 and TRBJ1-1): EPEVTQTPSHQVTQMGQEVILRCVPISNHLYFYWYRQILGQKVEFLVSFYNNEISEKSEIFDDQFSVERPDGSNFTLKIRSTKLEDSAMYFCASHSDANTEAFFGQGTRLTVV.

This clonotype was recorded at least ten times. The chain has TRBV20-1 and TRBJ2-7, with 7 bases that match TRBD1. This CDR3 spans 12 amino acids. V lost 5 bases and J lost 3; bases outside the gene matches: 4. Germline CDR1 and CDR2: DFQATT and SNEGSKA (reference sequence). DNA for the CDR3: TGCAGTGCTGAGGGGGCGAGCTACGAGCAGTACTTC. Its protein is CSAEGASYEQYF.

This clonotype has more than one count but fewer than ten. The rearrangement links TRBV30 to TRBJ1-1; no clear D gene. In germline, CDR1 is GTSNPN, CDR2 SVGIG (reference sequence). The CDR3 covers 13 residues. V lost 4 bases to trimming and J lost 4 bases, with 13 bases between them. The CDR3 protein is CAWKSRGVTEAFF. The CDR3, as DNA: TGTGCCTGGAAGTCCCGAGGTGTCACTGAAGCTTTCTTT.

Concerning this clonotype itself: A much larger clone sits a single nucleotide away, making a read error possible. The chain has TRBV6-1 and TRBJ1-6; D gene unclear. The CDR3 covers 14 residues. Germline CDR1 and CDR2: MNHNS and SASEGT. The CDR3 coding sequence is TGTGCCAGCACGACCGCAGGAGGGAATTCACCCCTCAACTTT. Translated: CASTTAGGNSPLNF.

J is TRBJ2-1 and V is TRBV6-1; D not resolved. The CDR3 loop spans 14 amino acids. V lost 6 bases to trimming and J lost 9 bases, with 18 bases between them. Germline CDR1 is MNHNS and CDR2 is SASEGT. CDR3: CASRITLSVGEQFF. The CDR3 nucleotides read TGTGCCAGCAGGATAACACTTTCAGTCGGTGAGCAGTTCTTC.

The V and J genes are TRBV6-5 and TRBJ1-1; D ambiguous. Deletions cut 0 bases from V and 0 bases from J, with 5 bases between. The CDR3 extends over 14 amino acids. Germline V gene data show CDR1 as MNHEY and CDR2 as SVGAGI. The CDR3 nucleotides are TGTGCCAGCAGTTACTCCGCCATGAACACTGAAGCTTTCTTT. Residues: CASSYSAMNTEAFF.

This clonotype was picked up many times. The V and J genes are TRBV12-3 or TRBV12-4 and TRBJ2-2; 8 bases are a match to TRBD2. J gave up 0 bases and V 1 base, and 4 bases lay outside the gene matches. The length of the CDR3 is 17 residues. CDR3 amino acids: CASSLERGGPNTGELFF. Written as DNA, the CDR3 is TGTGCCAGCAGTTTAGAACGGGGGGGACCGAACACCGGGGAGCTGTTTTTT.

At least ten counts were recorded for this clonotype. The rearrangement uses TRBV4-3 and TRBJ2-5; tentatively, D is TRBD2 (5 bases). Per the germline V gene, CDR1 is LGHNA and CDR2 is YSLEER. The ends were cut back, 0 bases at V and 5 bases at J, with 13 bases in the middle. The CDR3 is 15 amino acids. The CDR3 sequence is CASSQETIDWETQYF. As DNA, the CDR3 is TGCGCCAGCAGCCAAGAGACTATCGATTGGGAGACCCAGTACTTC.

This clonotype was counted ten times or more. The chain links TRBV6-5 to TRBJ2-2; D is ambiguous. CDR1 is MNHEY and CDR2 is SVGAGI in the germline V gene. The CDR3 length is 14 residues. V was pared by 6 bases and J by 1 base, with 9 bases between. This chain's CDR3 is CASSSSGNTGELFF. The CDR3 coding sequence is TGTGCCAGCAGCTCCTCGGGGAACACCGGGGAGCTGTTTTTT.

This chain connects TRBV28 to TRBJ2-7, with unresolved D. Germline V lookup: CDR1 MDHEN, CDR2 SYDVKM. Trimming pared 4 bases from V and 0 bases from J, leaving 19 bases between. The length of the CDR3 is 17 residues. For the CDR3, the DNA is TGTGCCAGCAGTTCCTCCCTTCGACCTGGAAGCTCCTACGAGCAGTACGTC. Encoded protein: CASSSSLRPGSSYEQYV.

This clonotype was seen only a few times. The J gene is TRBJ2-2, the V gene TRBV29-1; TRBD1 or TRBD2 may be the D gene (6 bases each). The CDR3 sequence is 15 residues long. Germline lookup yields CDR1 SQVTM and CDR2 ANQGSEA. V was trimmed by 6 bases and J by 0 bases, leaving 14 bases between them. CDR3 sequence: CSVREEGANTGELFF. In DNA, the CDR3 is TGCAGCGTCCGAGAGGAGGGGGCGAACACCGGGGAGCTGTTTTTT.

The chain links TRBV12-3 or TRBV12-4 to TRBJ1-4; D is uncertain. V shed 3 bases and J shed 0 bases, with 11 bases lying between them. The CDR3 has 16 residues. The CDR3 DNA sequence: TGTGCCAGCAGTTTGGGTATCCGTGCAACTAATGAAAAACTGTTTTTT. The encoded protein is CASSLGIRATNEKLFF.

This clonotype was observed many times. This sequence joins TRBV20-1 and TRBJ1-6; no clear D gene. CDR1 DFQATT and CDR2 SNEGSKA come from the germline V gene (reference sequence). The CDR3 covers 13 residues. V was cut by 3 bases and J by 5 bases, with 8 bases left in between. Here the CDR3 reads CSASEPDNSPLHF. CDR3 in DNA: TGCAGTGCTAGTGAACCAGATAATTCACCCCTCCACTTT.

The chain joins TRBV12-3 or TRBV12-4 to TRBJ1-5, with D possibly TRBD1 on 6 matching bases. This CDR3 region has 15 residues. Trimming took 5 bases from V and 3 from J, leaving 14 bases between them. CDR3 loop: CASSAPGQSNQPQHF. The CDR3 DNA sequence: TGTGCCAGCAGTGCGCCGGGACAATCCAATCAGCCCCAGCATTTT.

The table lists this clonotype with many counts. This rearrangement joins TRBV29-1 to TRBJ2-1; D remains ambiguous. The CDR3 length is 11 residues. Germline V CDR1 and CDR2: SQVTM, ANQGSEA. The V gene lost 6 bases and the J gene lost 5 bases, with 8 bases spanning the gap. The CDR3 sequence: CSVGRHNEQFF. DNA of the CDR3: TGCAGCGTCGGGCGGCACAATGAGCAGTTCTTC.

This clonotype occurred a few times. The chain uses TRBV20-1 and TRBJ2-3; possible D gene TRBD2, 5 bases. Germline V CDR1 and CDR2: DFQATT, SNEGSKA (reference sequence). Deletions cut 1 base from V and 1 base from J, with 12 bases between. The CDR3 has 15 amino acids. This chain's CDR3 is CSARASPRGTDTQYF. CDR3 DNA: TGCAGTGCTAGAGCCTCTCCGAGGGGCACAGATACGCAGTATTTT.

The rearrangement uses TRBV18 and TRBJ2-1, with D possibly matching TRBD2 (5 bases). The CDR3 length is 15 residues. Germline CDR1 reads KGHSH; CDR2 reads LQKENI. The V end was cut by 3 bases, the J end by 1 base, with 10 bases between. The CDR3 region is CASSPREESYNEQFF. The CDR3 DNA follows: TGTGCCAGCTCACCTCGGGAAGAGTCCTACAATGAGCAGTTCTTC.

This chain connects TRBV6-5 to TRBJ1-1; TRBD1 aligns across 7 bases. Germline CDR1 is MNHEY and CDR2 is SVGAGI. The CDR3 is made up of 17 amino acids. The V gene end was trimmed by 0 bases and the J gene end by 2 bases; junction bases not matched to a gene: 9. CDR3 coding DNA: TGTGCCAGCAGTTACTCGAAAAAGGGGGCAGCTAACACTGAAGCTTTCTTT. As protein: CASSYSKKGAANTEAFF.